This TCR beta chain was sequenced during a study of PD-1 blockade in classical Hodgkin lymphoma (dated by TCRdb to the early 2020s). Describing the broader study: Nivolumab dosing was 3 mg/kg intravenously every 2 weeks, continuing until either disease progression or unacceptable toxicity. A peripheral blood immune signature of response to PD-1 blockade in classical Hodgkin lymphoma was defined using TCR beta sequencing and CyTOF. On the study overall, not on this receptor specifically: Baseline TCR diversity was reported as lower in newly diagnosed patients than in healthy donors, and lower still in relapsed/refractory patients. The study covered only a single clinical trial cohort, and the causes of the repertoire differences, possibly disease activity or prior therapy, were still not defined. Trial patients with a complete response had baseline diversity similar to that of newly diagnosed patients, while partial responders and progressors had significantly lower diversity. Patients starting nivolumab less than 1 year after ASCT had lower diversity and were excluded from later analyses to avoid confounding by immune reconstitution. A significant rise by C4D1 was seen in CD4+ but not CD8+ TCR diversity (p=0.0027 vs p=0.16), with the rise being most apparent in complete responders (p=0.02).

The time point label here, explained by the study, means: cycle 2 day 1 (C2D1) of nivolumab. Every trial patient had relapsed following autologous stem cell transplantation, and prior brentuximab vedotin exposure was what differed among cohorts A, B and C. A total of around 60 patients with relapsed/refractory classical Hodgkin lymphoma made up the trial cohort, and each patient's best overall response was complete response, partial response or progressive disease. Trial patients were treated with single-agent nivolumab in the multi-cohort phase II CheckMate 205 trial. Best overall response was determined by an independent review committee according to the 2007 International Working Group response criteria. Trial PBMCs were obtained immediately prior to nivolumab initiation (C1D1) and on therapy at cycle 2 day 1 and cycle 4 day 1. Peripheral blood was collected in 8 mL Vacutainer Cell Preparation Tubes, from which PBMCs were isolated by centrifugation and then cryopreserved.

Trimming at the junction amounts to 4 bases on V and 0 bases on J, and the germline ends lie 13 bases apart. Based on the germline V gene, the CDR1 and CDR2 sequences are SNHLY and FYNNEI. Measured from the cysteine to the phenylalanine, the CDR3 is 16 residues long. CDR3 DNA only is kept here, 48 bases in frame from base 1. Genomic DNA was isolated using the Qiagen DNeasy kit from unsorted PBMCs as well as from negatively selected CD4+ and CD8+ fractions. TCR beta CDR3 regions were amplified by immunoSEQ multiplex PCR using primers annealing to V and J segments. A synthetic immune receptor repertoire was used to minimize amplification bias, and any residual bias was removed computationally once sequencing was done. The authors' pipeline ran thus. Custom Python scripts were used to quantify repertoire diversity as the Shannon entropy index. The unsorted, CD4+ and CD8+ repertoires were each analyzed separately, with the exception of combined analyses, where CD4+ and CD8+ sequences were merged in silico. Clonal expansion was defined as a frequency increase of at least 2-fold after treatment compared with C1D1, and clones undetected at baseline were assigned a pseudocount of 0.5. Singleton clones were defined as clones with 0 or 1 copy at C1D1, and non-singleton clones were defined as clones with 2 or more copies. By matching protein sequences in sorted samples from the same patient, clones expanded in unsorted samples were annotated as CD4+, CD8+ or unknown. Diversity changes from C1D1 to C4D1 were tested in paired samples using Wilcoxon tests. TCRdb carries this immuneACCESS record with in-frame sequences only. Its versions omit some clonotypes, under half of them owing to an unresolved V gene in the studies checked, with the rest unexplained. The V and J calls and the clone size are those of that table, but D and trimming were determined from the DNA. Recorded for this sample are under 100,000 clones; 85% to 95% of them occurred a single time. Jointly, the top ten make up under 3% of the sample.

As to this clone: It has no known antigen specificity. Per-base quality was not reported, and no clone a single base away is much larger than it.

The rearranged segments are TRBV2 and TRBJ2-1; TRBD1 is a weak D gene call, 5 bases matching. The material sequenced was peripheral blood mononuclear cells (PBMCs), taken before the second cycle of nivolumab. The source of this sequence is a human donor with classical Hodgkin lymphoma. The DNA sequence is TGTGCCAGCAGTGGTCTCCAGGGCATCTCCTACAATGAGCAGTTCTTC. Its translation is CASSGLQGISYNEQFF.